What follows is one TCR beta chain and its context. Antigen unknown. The read ends 3 residues before the CDR3 terminus; that terminus is restored from the germline J gene. Sequenced by immunoSEQ multiplex PCR; TCRdb stores in-frame clones only, minus some. This specimen shows about 15,000 clones; the ten leading clones hold 4.9%. The CDR3 loop spans 13 amino acids. The V gene lost 2 bases and the J gene lost 7 bases, with 9 bases spanning the gap. The germline CDR1 and CDR2 sequences are LNHDA and SQIVND (reference sequence). This sample was taken from a study of T cell clonality in common variable immunodeficiency. Study-level results: Shared TCRbeta clones were fewer between CVID subjects than controls. CVID subjects showed higher TCRbeta clonality than healthy controls. In common variable immunodeficiency, TCR beta chains reportedly carried fewer deletions and N-nucleotide insertions.

Reduced serum IgG, IgA and/or IgM plus specific antibody deficiency defined CVID. Donors gave roughly 5 to 8 ml heparinized peripheral whole blood. The TCR sequence derives from a human donor with common variable immunodeficiency. Specimen: peripheral blood mononuclear cells. The chain recombines TRBV19 with TRBJ2-1, with D uncertain. This CDR3 reads CASSINPRNEQFF. The part of the CDR3 DNA that was read is TGTGCCAGTAGTATAAATCCAAGGAATGAG.